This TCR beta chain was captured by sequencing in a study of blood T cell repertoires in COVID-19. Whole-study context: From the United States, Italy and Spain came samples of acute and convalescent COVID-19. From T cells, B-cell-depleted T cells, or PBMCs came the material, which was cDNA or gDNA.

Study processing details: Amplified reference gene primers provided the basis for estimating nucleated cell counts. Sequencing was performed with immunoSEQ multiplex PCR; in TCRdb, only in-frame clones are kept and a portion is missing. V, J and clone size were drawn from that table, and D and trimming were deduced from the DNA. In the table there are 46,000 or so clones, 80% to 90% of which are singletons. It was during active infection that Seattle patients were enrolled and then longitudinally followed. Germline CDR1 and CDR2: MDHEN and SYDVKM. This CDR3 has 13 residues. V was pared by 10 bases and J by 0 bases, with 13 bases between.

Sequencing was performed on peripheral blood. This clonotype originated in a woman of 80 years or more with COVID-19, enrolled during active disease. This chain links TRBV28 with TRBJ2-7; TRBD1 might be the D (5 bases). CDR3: CATLYGHSYEQYF. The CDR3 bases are TGTGCCACCTTATACGGACACTCCTACGAGCAGTACTTC.